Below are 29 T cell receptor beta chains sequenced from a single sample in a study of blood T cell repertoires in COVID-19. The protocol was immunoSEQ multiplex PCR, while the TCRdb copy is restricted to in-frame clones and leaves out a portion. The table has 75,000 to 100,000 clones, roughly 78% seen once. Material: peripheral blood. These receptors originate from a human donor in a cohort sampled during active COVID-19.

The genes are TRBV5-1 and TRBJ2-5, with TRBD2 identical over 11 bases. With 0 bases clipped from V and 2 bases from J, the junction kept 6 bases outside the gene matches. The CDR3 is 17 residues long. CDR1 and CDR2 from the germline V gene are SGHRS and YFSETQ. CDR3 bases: TGCGCCAGCAGCTTGGGACTAGCGGGGTCTTCACAAGAGACCCAGTACTTC. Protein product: CASSLGLAGSSQETQYF. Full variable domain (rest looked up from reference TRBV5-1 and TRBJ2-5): KAGVTQTPRYLIKTRGQQVTLSCSPISGHRSVSWYQQTPGQGLQFLFEYFSETQRNKGNFPGRFSGRQFSNSRSEMNVSTLELGDSALYLCASSLGLAGSSQETQYFGPGTRLLVL.

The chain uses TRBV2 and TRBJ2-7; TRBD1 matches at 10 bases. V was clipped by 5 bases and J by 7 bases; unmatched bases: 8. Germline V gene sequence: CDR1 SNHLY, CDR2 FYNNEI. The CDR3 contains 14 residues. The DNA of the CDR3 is TGTGCCAGCAGTTCCGGGACAGGGGATTTGGAGCAGTACTTC. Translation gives CASSSGTGDLEQYF.

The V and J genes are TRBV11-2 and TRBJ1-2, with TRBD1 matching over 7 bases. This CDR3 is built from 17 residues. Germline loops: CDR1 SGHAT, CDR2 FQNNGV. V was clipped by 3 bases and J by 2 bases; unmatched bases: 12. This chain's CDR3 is CASSLSRGTVSNYGYTF. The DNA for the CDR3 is TGTGCCAGCAGCTTGAGCAGGGGGACTGTTTCGAACTATGGCTACACCTTC.

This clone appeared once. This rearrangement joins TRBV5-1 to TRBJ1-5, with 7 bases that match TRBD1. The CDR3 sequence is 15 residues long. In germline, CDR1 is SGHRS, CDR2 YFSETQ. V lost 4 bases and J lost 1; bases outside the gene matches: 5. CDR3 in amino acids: CASSLGTASNQPQHF. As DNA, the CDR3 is TGCGCCAGCAGCCTAGGGACAGCCAGCAATCAGCCCCAGCATTTT.

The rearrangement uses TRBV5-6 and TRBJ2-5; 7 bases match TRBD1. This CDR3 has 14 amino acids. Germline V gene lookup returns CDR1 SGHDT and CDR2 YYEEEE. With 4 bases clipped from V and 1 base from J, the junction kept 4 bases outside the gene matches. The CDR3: CASSGNRGQETQYF. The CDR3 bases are TGTGCCAGCAGCGGGAACAGGGGCCAAGAGACCCAGTACTTC.

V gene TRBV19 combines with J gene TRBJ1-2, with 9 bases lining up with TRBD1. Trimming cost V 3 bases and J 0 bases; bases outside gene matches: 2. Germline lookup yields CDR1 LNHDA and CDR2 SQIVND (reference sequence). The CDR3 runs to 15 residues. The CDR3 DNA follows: TGTGCCAGTAGTATCGGACAGGGGACTAACTATGGCTACACCTTC. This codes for CASSIGQGTNYGYTF.

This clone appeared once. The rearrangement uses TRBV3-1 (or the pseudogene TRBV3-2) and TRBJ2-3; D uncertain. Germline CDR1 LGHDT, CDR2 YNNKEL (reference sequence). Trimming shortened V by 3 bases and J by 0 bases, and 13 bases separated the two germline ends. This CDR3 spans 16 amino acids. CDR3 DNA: TGTGCCAGCAGCCACCTTAGAAGTACTAGCACAGATACGCAGTATTTT. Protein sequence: CASSHLRSTSTDTQYF.

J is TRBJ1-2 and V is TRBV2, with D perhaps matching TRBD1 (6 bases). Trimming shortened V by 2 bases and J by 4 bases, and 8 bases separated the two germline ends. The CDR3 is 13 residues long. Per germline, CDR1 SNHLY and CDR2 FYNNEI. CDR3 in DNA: TGTGCCAGCAGTGAAAGCAGGGGCTATGGCTACACCTTC. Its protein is CASSESRGYGYTF.

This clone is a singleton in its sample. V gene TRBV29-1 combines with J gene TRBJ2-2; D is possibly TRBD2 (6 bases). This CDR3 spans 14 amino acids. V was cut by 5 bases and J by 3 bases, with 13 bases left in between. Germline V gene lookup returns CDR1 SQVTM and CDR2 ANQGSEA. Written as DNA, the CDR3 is TGCAGCGTTAGGGTGGGACTGGACACCGGGGAGCTGTTTTTT. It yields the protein CSVRVGLDTGELFF.

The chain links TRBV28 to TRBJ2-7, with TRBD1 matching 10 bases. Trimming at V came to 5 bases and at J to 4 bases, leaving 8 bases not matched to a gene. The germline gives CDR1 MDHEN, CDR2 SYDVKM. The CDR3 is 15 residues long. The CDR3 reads CASSRPGQGTYEQYF. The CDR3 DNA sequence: TGTGCCAGCAGTCGACCGGGACAGGGGACTTACGAGCAGTACTTC.

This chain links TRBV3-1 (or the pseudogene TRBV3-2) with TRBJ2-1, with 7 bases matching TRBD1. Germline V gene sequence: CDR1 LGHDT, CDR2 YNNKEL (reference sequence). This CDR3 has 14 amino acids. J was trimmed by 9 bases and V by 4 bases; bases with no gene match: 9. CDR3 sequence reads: CASSRGQTVLEQFF. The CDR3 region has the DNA TGTGCCAGCAGCCGGGGACAGACGGTGCTTGAGCAGTTCTTC.

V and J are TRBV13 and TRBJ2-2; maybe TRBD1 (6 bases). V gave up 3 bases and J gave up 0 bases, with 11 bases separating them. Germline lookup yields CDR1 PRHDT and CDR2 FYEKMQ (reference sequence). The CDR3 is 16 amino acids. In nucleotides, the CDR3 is TGTGCCAGCAGCTTCAGGGGATCGACGAACACCGGGGAGCTGTTTTTT. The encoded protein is CASSFRGSTNTGELFF.

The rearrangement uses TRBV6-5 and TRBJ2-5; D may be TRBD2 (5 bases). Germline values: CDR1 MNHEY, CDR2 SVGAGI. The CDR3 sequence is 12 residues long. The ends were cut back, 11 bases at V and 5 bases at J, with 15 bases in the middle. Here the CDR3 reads CAGAQRLETQYF. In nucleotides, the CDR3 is TGTGCCGGAGCCCAGCGGTTGGAGACCCAGTACTTC.

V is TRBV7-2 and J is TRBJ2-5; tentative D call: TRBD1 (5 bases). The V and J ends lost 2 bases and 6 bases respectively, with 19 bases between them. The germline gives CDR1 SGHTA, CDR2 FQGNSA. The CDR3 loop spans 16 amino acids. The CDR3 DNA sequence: TGTGCCAGCAGCTTACCTCCACGGCAGGGTTCCAAGACCCAGTACTTC. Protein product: CASSLPPRQGSKTQYF. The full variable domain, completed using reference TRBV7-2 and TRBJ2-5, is GAGVSQSPSNKVTEKGKDVELRCDPISGHTALYWYRQSLGQGLEFLIYFQGNSAPDKSGLPSDRFSAERTGGSVSTLTIQRTQQEDSAVYLCASSLPPRQGSKTQYFGPGTRLLVL.

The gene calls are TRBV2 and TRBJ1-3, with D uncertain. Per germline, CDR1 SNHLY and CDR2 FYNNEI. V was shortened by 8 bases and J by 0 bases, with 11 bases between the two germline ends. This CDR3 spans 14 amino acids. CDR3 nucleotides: TGTGCCAGCGCAGCAGGCAGCTCTGGAAACACCATATATTTT. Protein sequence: CASAAGSSGNTIYF.

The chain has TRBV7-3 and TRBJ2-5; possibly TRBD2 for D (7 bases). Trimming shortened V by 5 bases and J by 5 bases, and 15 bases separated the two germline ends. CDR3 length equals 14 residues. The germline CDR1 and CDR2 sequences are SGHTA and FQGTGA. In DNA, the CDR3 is TGTGCCAGCAGCCCCTGGGGGGGCGGGGAGACCCAGTACTTC. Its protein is CASSPWGGGETQYF.

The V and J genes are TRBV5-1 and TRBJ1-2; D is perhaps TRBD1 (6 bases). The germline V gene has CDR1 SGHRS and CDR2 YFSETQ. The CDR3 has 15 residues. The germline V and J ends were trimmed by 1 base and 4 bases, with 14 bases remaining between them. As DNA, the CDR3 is TGCGCCAGCAGCTTGTCCGCGGACAGCGCCTATGGCTACACCTTC. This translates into CASSLSADSAYGYTF.

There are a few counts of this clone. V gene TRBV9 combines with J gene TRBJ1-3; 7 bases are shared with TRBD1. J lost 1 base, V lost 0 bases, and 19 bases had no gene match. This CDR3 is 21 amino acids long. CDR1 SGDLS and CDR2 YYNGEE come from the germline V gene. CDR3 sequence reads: CASSVGDRRLGPTLSGNTIYF. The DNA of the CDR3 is TGTGCCAGCAGCGTAGGGGACAGACGGCTTGGTCCCACTCTATCTGGAAACACCATATATTTT.

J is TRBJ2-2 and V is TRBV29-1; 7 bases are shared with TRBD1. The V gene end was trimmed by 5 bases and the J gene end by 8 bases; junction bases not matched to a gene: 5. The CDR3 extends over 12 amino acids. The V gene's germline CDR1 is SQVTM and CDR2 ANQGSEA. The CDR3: CSVSDRAGELFF. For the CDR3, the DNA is TGCAGCGTTTCCGACAGGGCGGGGGAGCTGTTTTTT.

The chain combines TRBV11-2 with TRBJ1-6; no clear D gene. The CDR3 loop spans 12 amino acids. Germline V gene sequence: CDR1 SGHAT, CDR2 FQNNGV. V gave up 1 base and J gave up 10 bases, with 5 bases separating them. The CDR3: CASSLVGSPLHF. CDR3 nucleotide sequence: TGTGCCAGCAGCTTAGTTGGCTCACCCCTCCACTTT.

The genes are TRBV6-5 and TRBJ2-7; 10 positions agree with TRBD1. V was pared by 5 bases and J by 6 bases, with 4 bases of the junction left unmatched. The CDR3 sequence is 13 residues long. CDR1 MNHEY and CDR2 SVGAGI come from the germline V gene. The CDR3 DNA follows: TGTGCCAGCAGTAGGACAGGGGGGTTCGAGCAGTACTTC. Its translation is CASSRTGGFEQYF.

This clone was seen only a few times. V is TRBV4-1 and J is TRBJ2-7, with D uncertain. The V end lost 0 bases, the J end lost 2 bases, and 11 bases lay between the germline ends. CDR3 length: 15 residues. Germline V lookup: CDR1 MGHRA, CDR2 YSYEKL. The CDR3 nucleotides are TGCGCCAGCAGCCAAGAAAGGCTAGGTGCCTACGAGCAGTACTTC. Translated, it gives CASSQERLGAYEQYF.

Here the CDR3 reads CSASRSGSNQPQHF. CDR3 nucleotide sequence: TGCAGTGCTAGTAGGTCCGGGAGCAATCAGCCCCAGCATTTT. This rearrangement joins TRBV20-1 to TRBJ1-5; no reliable D call. The CDR3 runs to 14 residues. Germline CDR1 reads DFQATT; CDR2 reads SNEGSKA (reference sequence). The V gene lost 3 bases and the J gene lost 1 base, with 10 bases spanning the gap.

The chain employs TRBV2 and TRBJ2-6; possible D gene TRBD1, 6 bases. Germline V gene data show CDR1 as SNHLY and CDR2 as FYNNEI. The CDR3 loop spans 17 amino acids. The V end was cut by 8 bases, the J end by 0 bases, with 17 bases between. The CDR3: CASPKGTPSSGANVLTF. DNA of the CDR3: TGTGCCAGCCCCAAAGGGACACCATCCTCTGGGGCCAACGTCCTGACTTTC.

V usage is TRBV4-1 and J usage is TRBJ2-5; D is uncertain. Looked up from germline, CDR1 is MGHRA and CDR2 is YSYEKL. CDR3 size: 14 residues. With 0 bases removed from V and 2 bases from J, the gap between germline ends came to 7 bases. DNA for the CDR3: TGCGCCAGCAGCCAAGAGCCAGAACAAGAGACCCAGTACTTC. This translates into CASSQEPEQETQYF.

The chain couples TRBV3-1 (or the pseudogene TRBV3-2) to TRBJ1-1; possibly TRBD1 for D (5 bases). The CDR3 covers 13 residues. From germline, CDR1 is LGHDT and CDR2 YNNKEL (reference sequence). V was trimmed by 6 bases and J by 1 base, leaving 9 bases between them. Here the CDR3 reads CASRKQENTEAFF. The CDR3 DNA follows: TGTGCCAGCAGAAAACAGGAGAACACTGAAGCTTTCTTT.

CDR3 in DNA: TGCAGCGCTCGGAGGACAGGGACCTACAATGAGCAGTTCTTC. This gives the protein CSARRTGTYNEQFF. The chain is built from TRBV29-1 and TRBJ2-1; 8 nucleotides line up with TRBD1. This CDR3 spans 14 amino acids. The V gene end was trimmed by 7 bases and the J gene end by 2 bases; junction bases not matched to a gene: 7. The germline gives CDR1 SQVTM, CDR2 ANQGSEA.

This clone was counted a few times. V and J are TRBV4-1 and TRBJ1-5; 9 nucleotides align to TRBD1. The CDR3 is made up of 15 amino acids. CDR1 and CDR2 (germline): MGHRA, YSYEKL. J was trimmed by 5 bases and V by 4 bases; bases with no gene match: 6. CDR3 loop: CASSLSWTGDQPQHF. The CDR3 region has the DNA TGCGCCAGCAGCCTCAGTTGGACAGGGGATCAGCCCCAGCATTTT.

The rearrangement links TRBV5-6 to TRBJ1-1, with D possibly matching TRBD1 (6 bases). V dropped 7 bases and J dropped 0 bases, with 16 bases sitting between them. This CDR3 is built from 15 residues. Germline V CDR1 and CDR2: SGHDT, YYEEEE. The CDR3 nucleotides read TGTGCCAGCTTCCCGGGGGGCTCCTTGAACACTGAAGCTTTCTTT. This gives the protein CASFPGGSLNTEAFF.